The present entry profiles one T cell receptor (beta chain) with its context. This specimen belongs to a study of blood T cell repertoires in COVID-19. Across the study: T cells, B-cell-depleted T cells, or PBMCs provided the cDNA or gDNA that served as material.

The CDR3 sequence is 15 residues long. Germline assignment: CDR1 LNHDA and CDR2 SQIVND (reference sequence). V gave up 5 bases and J gave up 6 bases; unmatched junction bases: 8. In the source study's methods: Using reference gene primer amplification, nucleated cell counts were estimated. Libraries were prepared by immunoSEQ multiplex PCR; TCRdb keeps only in-frame clonotypes and omits some of them. V, J and clone size derive from that table, while D and trimming were established from the DNA sequence. The sample has fewer than 700,000 clones; approximately 91% are singletons. The chain links TRBV19 to TRBJ2-1, with 9 bases aligning to TRBD2. The source is a woman in her 50s with COVID-19, enrolled during active disease. The sequencing sample was made of peripheral blood. Here the CDR3 reads CASSPSGGFTNEQFF. The DNA of the CDR3 is TGTGCCAGTAGTCCCAGCGGGGGGTTTACCAATGAGCAGTTCTTC.